This T cell receptor (beta chain) was captured in a study of control samples from healthy donors and cancer patients. Clones were sequenced by immunoSEQ multiplex PCR, and TCRdb holds only the in-frame ones, with some missing. Of about 95,000 clones listed, over 80% are singletons. Germline V gives CDR1 KGHSH, CDR2 LQKENI. This CDR3 is built from 14 residues. V was pared by 2 bases and J by 4 bases, with 4 bases of the junction left unmatched. The chain links TRBV18 to TRBJ1-1; 7 nucleotides line up with TRBD1. This clonotype originated in a man aged 30-40 years in good health. The material sequenced was blood. CDR3 sequence: CASSPATGSTEAFF. In nucleotides, the CDR3 is TGTGCCAGCTCACCAGCGACAGGGTCCACTGAAGCTTTCTTT.